This TCR beta chain was captured in a study of T cell changes during pregnancy in multiple sclerosis. The CDR3 has 14 residues. The germline CDR1 and CDR2 sequences are LNHNV and YYDKDF (reference sequence). With respect to this clone: At one end, the junction sequence differs from germline, possibly due to a read error.

Profiling relied on immunoSEQ multiplex PCR, and the TCRdb table lists in-frame clones only, not all of them. This table has more than 35,000 clones, around 90% appearing once. This TCR was recovered from a female donor with multiple sclerosis, enrolled in a pregnancy study. The chain recombines TRBV15 with TRBJ1-3; unclear D gene. This sample comprised CD4+ T cells from peripheral blood mononuclear cells, obtained before pregnancy. CDR3 in DNA: TGTGCCACCAGCAGAGAATGGGCTGGGAACACCATATATTTT. Translation gives CATSREWAGNTIYF.